Listed here are 5 T cell receptor beta chains from one sample, sequenced in a study of blood T cell repertoires in COVID-19. Clones were sequenced by immunoSEQ multiplex PCR, and TCRdb holds only the in-frame ones, with some missing. The sample has roughly 160,000 clones, around four fifths seen once; the top ten hold 13%. The specimen sequenced was PBMCs or T cells enriched from blood (not recorded which). These receptors were taken from a woman between 55 and 75 years old who had recovered from COVID-19.

This chain links TRBV5-1 with TRBJ2-7; D is possibly TRBD1 (5 bases). Germline lookup yields CDR1 SGHRS and CDR2 YFSETQ. The V end was cut by 2 bases, the J end by 2 bases, with 11 bases between. This CDR3 is built from 14 residues. The CDR3: CASSFQTATYEQYF. The CDR3 DNA sequence: TGCGCCAGCAGCTTTCAGACAGCCACCTACGAGCAGTACTTC.

The CDR3 DNA follows: TGCAGCGGAGAATTGGGACAGGGGGGCACTGAAGCTTTCTTT. Its protein is CSGELGQGGTEAFF. The chain has TRBV29-1 and TRBJ1-1; 11 bases align to TRBD1. In germline, CDR1 is SQVTM, CDR2 ANQGSEA. J lost 4 bases, V lost 7 bases, and 8 bases had no gene match. The CDR3 contains 14 residues.

The rearrangement links TRBV18 to TRBJ1-2, with 8 bases fitting TRBD1. V lost 3 bases to trimming and J lost 7 bases; unmatched junction nucleotides: 7. This CDR3 has 14 amino acids. Germline loops: CDR1 KGHSH, CDR2 LQKENI. The CDR3 bases are TGTGCCAGCTCACCTTTAGACAGGGGTGGTGGCTACACCTTC. It encodes CASSPLDRGGGYTF.

J is TRBJ2-7 and V is TRBV9; D is possibly TRBD1 (5 bases). The germline V gene encodes CDR1 SGDLS and CDR2 YYNGEE. V lost 0 bases, J lost 1 base, and 8 bases lay in between. CDR3 length equals 14 residues. DNA of the CDR3: TGTGCCAGCAGCGTAGATGCAGGGTCCTACGAGCAGTACTTC. The encoded protein is CASSVDAGSYEQYF.

A remark on this clone: The same CDR3 also results from other DNA sequences found in this sample. The chain combines TRBV3-1 (or the pseudogene TRBV3-2) with TRBJ2-5; 11 bases agree with TRBD2. Germline V gene data show CDR1 as LGHDT and CDR2 as YNNKEL (reference sequence). The ends lost 3 bases at V and 5 bases at J; junction bases unmatched: 2. The CDR3 runs to 14 residues. CDR3 nucleotides: TGTGCCAGCAGCCACGTAGCGGGAGGGGAGACCCAGTACTTC. As protein: CASSHVAGGETQYF.